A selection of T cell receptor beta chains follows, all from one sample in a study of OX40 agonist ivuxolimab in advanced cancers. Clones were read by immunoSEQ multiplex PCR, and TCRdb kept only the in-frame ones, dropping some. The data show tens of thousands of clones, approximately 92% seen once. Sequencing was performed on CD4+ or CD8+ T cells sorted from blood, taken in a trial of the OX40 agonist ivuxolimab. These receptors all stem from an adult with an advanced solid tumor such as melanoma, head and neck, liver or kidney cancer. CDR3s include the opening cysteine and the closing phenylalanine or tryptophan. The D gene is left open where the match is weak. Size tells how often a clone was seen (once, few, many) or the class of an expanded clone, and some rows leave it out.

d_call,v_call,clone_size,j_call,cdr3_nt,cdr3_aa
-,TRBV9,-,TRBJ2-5,TGTGCCAGCAGCGTAGTAGGCGTGCTTTCGGAGACCCAGTACTTC,CASSVVGVLSETQYF
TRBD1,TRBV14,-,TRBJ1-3,TGTGCCAGCAGCGGCCAGGGGGGGCCTGGAAACACCATATATTTT,CASSGQGGPGNTIYF
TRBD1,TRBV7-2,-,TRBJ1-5,TGTGCCAGCAGCTCTGTGACAGGGGCCAGCAATCAGCCCCAGCATTTT,CASSSVTGASNQPQHF
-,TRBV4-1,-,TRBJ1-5,TGCGCCAGCAGCCAAGGCTGGGGAGGGGGCAATCAGCCCCAGCATTTT,CASSQGWGGGNQPQHF
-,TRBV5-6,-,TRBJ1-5,TGTGCCAGCAGTCTAGGACAGCCTAGCAATCAGCCCCAGCATTTT,CASSLGQPSNQPQHF
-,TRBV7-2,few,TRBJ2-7,TGTGCCAGCAGCCCTCGGGTCGGGGGGCTTGCCTACGAGCAGTACTTC,CASSPRVGGLAYEQYF
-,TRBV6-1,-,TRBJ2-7,TGTGCCAGCAGTTTGACAGAAACCTACGAGCAGTACTTC,CASSLTETYEQYF
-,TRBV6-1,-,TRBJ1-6,TGTGCCAGCAGTGAACAAGGGGGATTAAATTCACCCCTCCACTTT,CASSEQGGLNSPLHF
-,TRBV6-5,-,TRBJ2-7,TGTGCCAGCAGGGTTCAGGGGAAGCAGTACTTC,CASRVQGKQYF
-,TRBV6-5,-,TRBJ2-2,TGTGCCAGCGGGTTTACCTACACCGGGGAGCTGTTTTTT,CASGFTYTGELFF
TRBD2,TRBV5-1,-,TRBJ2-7,TGCGCCAGCAGCTTGGAGCCGGGAGGTGCCTACGAGCAGTACTTC,CASSLEPGGAYEQYF
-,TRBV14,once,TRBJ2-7,TGTGCCAGCAGCCAAGTCGGAGGACAGACCTACGAGCAGTACTTC,CASSQVGGQTYEQYF
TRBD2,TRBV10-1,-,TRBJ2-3,TGCGCCAGCAGCAAGACTAGCGGGAGGGTGCAGTATTTT,CASSKTSGRVQYF
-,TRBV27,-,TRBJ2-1,TGTGCCAGCAGTCCCACGGGTGGGTCCAACAATGAGCAGTTCTTC,CASSPTGGSNNEQFF
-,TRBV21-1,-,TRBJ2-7,TGTGCCAGCAGCCTATGGCAGACTAGCGGGGGGTCCTACGAGCAGTACTTC,CASSLWQTSGGSYEQYF
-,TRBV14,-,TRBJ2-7,TGTGCCAGCAGCCAAGTTCGATCCGAGCAGTACTTC,CASSQVRSEQYF
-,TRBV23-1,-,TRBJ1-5,TGCGCCAGCAGTCAATCGTCGAGAAAGAGAGATCAGCCCCAGCATTTT,CASSQSSRKRDQPQHF
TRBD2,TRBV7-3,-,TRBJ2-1,TGTGCCAGCAGCTCCCGGACTAGTTTCAATGAGCAGTTCTTC,CASSSRTSFNEQFF
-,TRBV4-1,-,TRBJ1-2,TGCGCCAGCAGCCAGGGGTTGGCGGGGGCGAAGGGATACTATGGCTACACCTTC,CASSQGLAGAKGYYGYTF
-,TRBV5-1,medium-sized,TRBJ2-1,TGCGCCAGCAGCTTGGCCAGGGTGGGTTACAATGAGCAGTTCTTC,CASSLARVGYNEQFF
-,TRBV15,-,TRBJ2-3,TGTGCCACCAGTCGAGGGGGGCGGGGCAGCACAGATACGCAGTATTTT,CATSRGGRGSTDTQYF
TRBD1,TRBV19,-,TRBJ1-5,TGTGCCTCTACGGACAGGGACAATCAGCCCCAGCATTTT,CASTDRDNQPQHF
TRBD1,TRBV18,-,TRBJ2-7,TGTGCCAGCTCACCGCCCGGGACAGTATTCGAGCAGTACTTC,CASSPPGTVFEQYF
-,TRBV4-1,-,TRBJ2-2,TGCGCCAGCAGCCAAGATCCCCCCGGGGAGCTGTTTTTT,CASSQDPPGELFF
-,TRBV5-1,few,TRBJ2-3,TGCGCCAGCAGCTCTCCGTTTCCTCTTAGCATGAGGGGGACAGATACGCAGTATTTT,CASSSPFPLSMRGTDTQYF
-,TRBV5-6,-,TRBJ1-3,TGTGCCAGCAGCTTGGGGCAGAGCTCTGGAAACACCATATATTTT,CASSLGQSSGNTIYF
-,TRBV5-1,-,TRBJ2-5,TGCGCCAGCAGCCCCGGGGGGCAGGCACAAGAGACCCAGTACTTC,CASSPGGQAQETQYF
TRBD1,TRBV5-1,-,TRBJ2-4,TGCGCCAGCAGCTGGGACAGGGGATCGAAAAACATTCAGTACTTC,CASSWDRGSKNIQYF
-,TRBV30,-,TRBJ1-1,TGTGCCTGGAGTACACAGGGGAACACTGAAGCTTTCTTT,CAWSTQGNTEAFF
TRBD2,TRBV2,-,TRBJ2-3,TGTGCCAGCACCCAAACGACTAGCGGGAGCACAGATACGCAGTATTTT,CASTQTTSGSTDTQYF
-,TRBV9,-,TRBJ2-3,TGTGCCAGCAGCGCCCGAGGCCCGTCGACAGATACGCAGTATTTT,CASSARGPSTDTQYF
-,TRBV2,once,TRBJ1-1,TGTGCCAGCAGTGAGAGGAAGGGCAAGAACACTGAAGCTTTCTTT,CASSERKGKNTEAFF
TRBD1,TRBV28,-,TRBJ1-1,TGTGCCAGCATCGACGGTGGACAGGGGGGGAAGGAAGCTTTCTTT,CASIDGGQGGKEAFF
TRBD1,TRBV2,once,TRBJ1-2,TGTGCCAGCAGCCTAAGGACAGGCCCCTATGGCTACACCTTC,CASSLRTGPYGYTF
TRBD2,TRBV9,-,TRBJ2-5,TGTGCCAGCAGCGTAGCGACTAGCGGGATCCAAGAGACCCAGTACTTC,CASSVATSGIQETQYF
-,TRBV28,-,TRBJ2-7,TGTGCCAGCAGGGGAACTAGAGACTCCTACGAGCAGTACTTC,CASRGTRDSYEQYF
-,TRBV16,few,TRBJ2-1,TGTGCCAGCAGCCCCCATTGGGCTAACAATGAGCAGTTCTTC,CASSPHWANNEQFF
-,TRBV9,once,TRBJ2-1,TGTGCCAGCAGCGTAGTCGATGACTACTACAATGAGCAGTTCTTC,CASSVVDDYYNEQFF
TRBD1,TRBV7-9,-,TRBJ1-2,TGTGCCAGCAGCTTATACGGGACAGGGGGAGGAGGCTACACCTTC,CASSLYGTGGGGYTF
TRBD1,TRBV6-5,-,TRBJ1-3,TGTGCCAGCAGTGGACAGGTTGGGGCTGGAAACACCATATATTTT,CASSGQVGAGNTIYF
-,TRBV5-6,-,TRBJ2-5,TGTGCCAGCAGCTTGCCCGTCCGAGAGACCCAGTACTTC,CASSLPVRETQYF
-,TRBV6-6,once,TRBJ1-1,TGTGCCATACGGTTGGGCGGGTCTGAAGCTTTCTTT,CAIRLGGSEAFF
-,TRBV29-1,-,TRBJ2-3,TGCAGCGTTGCGGGCCGAACAGATACGCAGTATTTT,CSVAGRTDTQYF
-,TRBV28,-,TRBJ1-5,TGTGCCAGCAGTAACCTCGACGAAAGTAAGCCCCAGCATTTT,CASSNLDESKPQHF
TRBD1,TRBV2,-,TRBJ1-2,TGTGCCAGCAAACCGGACAGGGATGACTATGGCTACACCTTC,CASKPDRDDYGYTF
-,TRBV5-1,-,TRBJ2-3,TGCGCCAGCAGCTTGTATAGCGTCGATACGCAGTATTTT,CASSLYSVDTQYF
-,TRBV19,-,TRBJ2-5,TGTGCCAGTAAGGAACAGTACAAGGGGGCCCAGTACTTC,CASKEQYKGAQYF